This T cell receptor (beta chain) was sequenced during a study of cytomegalovirus exposure and HLA in healthy donors. This clone was recorded once. The PCR contained 60 Vbeta and 13 Jbeta primers. Method: immunoSEQ multiplex PCR; TCRdb's copy keeps in-frame clones and lacks some. This table holds more than 85,000 clones, 83% found once. Looked up from germline, CDR1 is MNHEY and CDR2 is SMNVEV (reference sequence). The CDR3 extends over 15 amino acids. This receptor was obtained from a man younger than 30 in good health and CMV-seronegative. The sample consisted of PBMCs. The V and J genes are TRBV27 and TRBJ2-5; D unclear. The better agreement between TRBJ2-7 and the DNA end casts doubt on the J call. CDR3 nucleotide sequence: TGTGCCAGCAGCTCCCCCGGGTCCCACTCCTACGAGCAGTACTTC. It yields the protein CASSSPGSHSYEQYF.